This T cell receptor (beta chain) was recovered during a study of graft-versus-host responses after intestinal transplantation. The wider study: Transplantation in recipients was multivisceral, liver-intestinal, or isolated intestinal. Following induction with anti-thymocyte globulin, all recipients were given tacrolimus and steroids for approximately three years. Study observations and caveats: Circulating GvH clone levels at their peak were associated with HvG declines (early post-transplant). GvH clones occurred in recipient marrow; some first appeared in ileum or blood.

As regards this clone: Its antigen is not identified.

The protocol was immunoSEQ multiplex PCR, while the TCRdb copy is restricted to in-frame clones and leaves out a portion. The data show 130,000 or so clones, around 90% seen once. The clonotype originates from a human donor who received an intestinal transplant. The sample consisted of unstimulated CD4+ T cells sorted from spleen or lymph node cells, taken before intestinal transplant.

CDR3 in amino acids: CSVAHKVSGTGELFF. For the CDR3, the DNA is TGCAGCGTCGCCCATAAGGTATCGGGCACCGGGGAGCTGTTTTTT. The V gene is TRBV29-1, the J gene TRBJ2-2; no definite D call. This CDR3 region has 15 residues. V shed 6 bases and J shed 4 bases, with 18 bases lying between them. In germline, CDR1 is SQVTM, CDR2 ANQGSEA.